This TCR beta chain was found in a study of molecular identifiers for immune sequencing clone quantification. This clonotype has at least ten counts. Antigen: not known. V was shortened by 5 bases and J by 8 bases, with 9 bases between the two germline ends. The CDR3 is 12 amino acids. Germline loops: CDR1 SNHLY, CDR2 FYNNEI. Naive CD8 T cell sorting was performed on the CD8+CD4-CCR7+CD45RA+ phenotype. Study-wide findings and caveats: Highly expanded clone sizes could be underestimated by identical TCR molecules sharing a barcode.

One entry per CDR3 protein results from TCRdb running MiXCR on the PCR reads. Counted here are about half a million distinct CDR3 sequences, about a fifth occurring once; the ten biggest clones make up 0.84%. The rearrangement uses TRBV2 and TRBJ1-4; D perhaps matches TRBD1 (6 bases). Specimen: naive CD8+ T cells from blood, with Jurkat cell RNA spiked in. Subset denoted: FACS-sorted CD8+CD4-CCR7+CD45RA+ naive T cells. This TCR was sampled from a human donor in good health. Some libraries in this study had Jurkat cell RNA spiked in. The CDR3: CASSTDREKLFF. The CDR3 bases are TGTGCCAGCAGTACGGACAGAGAAAAACTGTTTTTT.